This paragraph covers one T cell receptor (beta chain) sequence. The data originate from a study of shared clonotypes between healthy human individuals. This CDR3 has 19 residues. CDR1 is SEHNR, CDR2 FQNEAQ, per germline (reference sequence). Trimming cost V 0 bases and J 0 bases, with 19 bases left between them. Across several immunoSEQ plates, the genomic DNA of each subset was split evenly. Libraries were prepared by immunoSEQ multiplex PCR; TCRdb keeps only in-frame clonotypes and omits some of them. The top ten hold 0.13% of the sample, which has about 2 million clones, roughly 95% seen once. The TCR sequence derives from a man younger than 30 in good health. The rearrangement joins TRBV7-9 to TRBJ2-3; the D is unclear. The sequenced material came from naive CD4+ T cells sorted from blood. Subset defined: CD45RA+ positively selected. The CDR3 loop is CASSLARMRTPKSTDTQYF. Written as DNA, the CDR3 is TGTGCCAGCAGCTTAGCGCGTATGAGGACCCCTAAAAGCACAGATACGCAGTATTTT.